This T cell receptor (beta chain) is from a study of T cell responses to AZD1222 COVID-19 vaccine (dated by TCRdb to the early 2020s). In the study overall: AZD1222 recipients given second doses at about 4 weeks or at about 12 weeks were pooled, since spike-specific TCR depth and breadth were not found to differ between the two schedules. Trial participants were enrolled into age subgroups of 18-55, 56-69 and 70-plus years, which contained approximately 150, 30 and 60 TCR-sequenced participants, respectively. TCR sequencing was performed for approximately 240 trial participants, of whom some 200 were given two doses of AZD1222 and about 25 were given two doses of MenACWY control vaccine.

The CDR3 regions of human TCRbeta chains were analyzed by immunosequencing. The study's own analysis went as follows. Repertoire TCRs were checked for matches against a reference library of SARS-CoV-2-specific TCRs that had been generated using the MIRA antigen-specificity platform. Breadth meant the fraction of unique TCRs that were SARS-CoV-2-associated, whereas depth meant the fraction of total T cells that were SARS-CoV-2-associated. Using the MIRA data, every spike-specific TCR was mapped to the spike region that the TCR reacted to and assigned to either a CD4 or a CD8 class. Log10-transformed breadth and depth values were compared by one-way ANOVA with Sidak's multiple comparisons tests. TCRdb carries this immuneACCESS record with in-frame sequences only. Its versions omit some clonotypes, under half of them owing to an unresolved V gene in the studies checked, with the rest unexplained. V and J calls and clone size are given by that table; D and trimming were obtained from the DNA. The sample table records fewer than 200,000 clones; about 88% of these occur just once. The leading ten clones occupy approximately 1.6% of the sample.

Here is what the overall study found, with its caveats: Spike-specific TCR breadth and depth rose significantly after two AZD1222 doses compared with day 0 and with MenACWY recipients. Participants were mostly white British, with more females than males. The authors suggested clonal diversity may have been underestimated. Conclusions about previously exposed vaccinees are limited because only a handful of AZD1222 recipients were SARS-CoV-2 seropositive at baseline. Reportedly, almost half of the unique spike-specific TCRs recognized epitopes lying outside the regions that are mutated in the B.1.351 and B.1.1.7 variants. Because no day 14 peak-response samples were available, the repertoires could be characterized only after the peak T cell response. In the small 56-69-year group, the increase in depth fell short of significance, most likely because of low power. The whole spike protein was spanned by vaccine-associated CD4 TCRs, and dominant responses were seen in regions 160-218 and 743-854.

Taken with the paper, the label for time point translates to: baseline before first vaccination. Vaccinee samples came from UK trials COV001 and COV002, including a single-blind randomized controlled phase 2/3 trial of AZD1222 (ChAdOx1 nCoV-19) in healthy adults. For TCRbeta chain sequencing, PBMC samples were collected from trial participants at day 0 and at day 28 after the second dose. V is cut by 3 bases and J by 7 bases, and the space between the germline ends is 12 bases. CDR1 and CDR2 were assigned from the germline V gene (reference sequence) as LGHDT and YNNKEL. Taken from cysteine to phenylalanine, the CDR3 has 13 residues. The DNA shown is the 39-base CDR3, in frame from base 1. Concerning this clone: Its recognized antigen is unknown. No quality values exist for individual bases; no much larger clone is one base distant.

This receptor chain uses TRBV3-1 (or the pseudogene TRBV3-2) and TRBJ1-2, with the identity of the D gene unclear. Sequenced material: peripheral blood, taken on day 0 of AZD1222 vaccination. This clonotype was sampled from an adult in good health. The DNA sequence reads TGTGCCAGCAGCCACTATCCACCGACTGGCTACACCTTC. This yields the protein CASSHYPPTGYTF.